The sequence of this T cell receptor beta chain was determined in a study of beta chain features in type 1 diabetes. Points from the study as a whole: A potential PCR bias toward shorter templates would be equal in patient and control samples. Shortening that was moderate but significant affected the TCRB CDR3s of Type 1 diabetes patients in all four CD4+ subsets. Possibly, sequencing cDNA over-represented cells that had high TCR expression levels.

Expressed TCRB transcripts were sequenced after all isolated RNA was converted to cDNA. Profiling relied on immunoSEQ multiplex PCR, and the TCRdb table lists in-frame clones only, not all of them. The sample lists about 47,000 clones; roughly 47% were seen once. This CDR3 contains 14 residues. Germline CDR1 is SNHLY and CDR2 is FYNNEI. The V end lost 3 bases, the J end lost 12 bases, and 21 bases lay between the germline ends. Comment on this clone: Its antigen remains unidentified.

The TCR sequence derives from a man younger than 45 with type 1 diabetes. The source material was stem cell memory CD4+ T cells from blood. The chain recombines TRBV2 with TRBJ2-7; D is possibly TRBD2 (6 bases). The CDR3 nucleotides are TGTGCCAGCAGTGATCGGGAAGGGTACCCCGGGGGGTACTTC. Protein: CASSDREGYPGGYF. Supplemented by reference TRBV2 and TRBJ2-7, the full variable domain reads EPEVTQTPSHQVTQMGQEVILRCVPISNHLYFYWYRQILGQKVEFLVSFYNNEISEKSEIFDDQFSVERPDGSNFTLKIRSTKLEDSAMYFCASSDREGYPGGYFGPGTRLTVT.